The T cell receptor (beta chain) under discussion was sequenced for a study of identical twins listed by TCRdb under 2016. Study-level background: TCR alpha and beta repertoires from monozygotic twins, unrelated adults of various ages and cord blood were deep-sequenced to test whether fetal clonotypes persist. To rule out contamination, replicate twin experiments were performed at different times with different library preparation protocols. What the research found in general, with its limitations: The excess sharing between twins in beta out-of-frame sequences was weaker because fewer shared sequences reduced the signal-to-noise ratio. Abundant cord blood beta clonotypes carried fewer insertions; young adult naive repertoires showed a weaker similar trend, while memory repertoires showed none. Compared with coincidental sharing between unrelated individuals, out-of-frame TCR alpha sequences shared between twins showed an excess of sequences with low generation probability. Recombination models systematically underestimated out-of-frame TCR alpha sharing in monozygotic twins but agreed with sharing between unrelated individuals. Conclusions relied on cross-sectional statistical analysis, since the same donors could not be followed over many years. Invariant T cells such as MAIT and iNKT could partly confound zero-insertion analyses, although diverse VJ usage argued against such confounding for most clonotypes.

CDR3 length: 14 amino acids, cysteine to phenylalanine. Only the CDR3 part of the read is kept: 42 bases, read in frame from the first base. Cut back by 3 bases and 4 bases, the V and J ends lie 12 bases apart. The method behind the library was 5' RACE. Data came from an Illumina HiSeq 2000. Template switching introduced a universal primer binding site; the final cDNA contained a unique molecular identifier, enabling accurate counting of TCR cDNA molecules. First-strand cDNA for TCR alpha and beta chains was synthesized from specific primers in the conserved constant-segment region. To control for contamination, every cDNA library carried two barcodes: a SMART-Mk sample barcode plus Illumina barcodes. TruSeq adapter sequences, together with Illumina sample barcodes, were added in two successive PCR steps. Sequencing of the TCR alpha and beta cDNA libraries was done on the Illumina HiSeq platform using custom primers. The study's processing was this. MiGEC was used to process raw reads and extract unique molecular identifiers, and MiXCR was used to find CDR3 positions. For each individual, recombination models were inferred using an EM algorithm with the repgenHMM and IGoR tools. The tcR package in R was used for shared clonotype analysis, with sharing normalized by the product of cloneset sizes. Out-of-frame nonproductive sequences were analyzed to study raw recombination free of thymic and clonal selection effects. The public reads were reprocessed in TCRdb via fastp at Q25 and MiXCR, keeping in-frame beta chains. Rows are unified per CDR3 protein, each entry keeping the most common DNA and genes. For this entry, the V and J calls and clone size follow TCRdb and not the study's own pipeline. In all, the sample holds hundreds of thousands of distinct CDR3 sequences, and around 10% of those were seen once. The ten largest account for around 5.1% of the sample.

Only healthy Caucasian donors were included. Miltenyi CD45RO+ enrichment and human naive T-cell isolation kits were used to isolate memory (CD45RO+) and naive T cells from PBMC. This clonotype appeared many times. The specificity of this receptor is unknown. Base-call qualities are not available, and no considerably larger clone is one nucleotide away. The sequenced sample was memory (CD45RO+) T cells sorted from blood. The cell subset or site label of this sample denotes: CD45RO+ enriched T cells. The clonotype comes from a woman aged 18-29 years in good health. The V and J genes are TRBV12-3 or TRBV12-4 and TRBJ1-1; no D gene call is confident. The nucleotide sequence reads TGTGCCAGCAGTTTTGAGGCCGGGCTCACTGAAGCTTTCTTT. This codes for CASSFEAGLTEAFF.